The 24 T cell receptor beta chains reported below all come from one sample, sequenced in a study of blood T cell repertoires in COVID-19. Measured with immunoSEQ multiplex PCR; TCRdb has only the in-frame clones, and not every one. The profile shows roughly 350,000 clones, roughly 86% of them singletons. Sample: peripheral blood. These receptors were taken from a woman in her 70s with COVID-19, enrolled during active disease.

A few counts support this clone. This rearrangement joins TRBV9 to TRBJ1-5; 10 bases match TRBD1. V gave up 3 bases and J gave up 3 bases; unmatched junction bases: 3. Germline V gene data show CDR1 as SGDLS and CDR2 as YYNGEE. CDR3 size: 15 residues. This CDR3 is CASSAGQGINQPQHF. The DNA of the CDR3 is TGTGCCAGCAGCGCGGGACAGGGGATCAATCAGCCCCAGCATTTT. The full variable domain, its missing parts supplied by reference TRBV9 and TRBJ1-5, is DSGVTQTPKHLITATGQRVTLRCSPRSGDLSVYWYQQSLDQGLQFLIQYYNGEERAKGNILERFSAQQFPDLHSELNLSSLELGDSALYFCASSAGQGINQPQHFGDGTRLSIL.

The chain has TRBV28 and TRBJ1-1; TRBD1 is a possible D gene (6 bases). CDR1 is MDHEN, CDR2 SYDVKM, per germline. V lost 2 bases and J 7 bases, leaving 11 bases between the germline ends. The length of the CDR3 is 13 residues. CDR3 amino acids: CASSLVVGGEAFF. DNA for the CDR3: TGTGCCAGCAGTTTAGTGGTAGGGGGTGAAGCTTTCTTT.

V gene TRBV13 combines with J gene TRBJ2-3; 13 positions match TRBD2. The J segment lost 6 bases and the V segment lost 0 bases, leaving 3 bases of the junction unmatched. Germline V gene lookup returns CDR1 PRHDT and CDR2 FYEKMQ (reference sequence). This CDR3 is 16 amino acids long. Here the CDR3 reads CASSLGGTSGVDTQYF. The CDR3 coding sequence is TGTGCCAGCAGCTTAGGCGGGACTAGCGGGGTTGATACGCAGTATTTT.

Regarding this clone: A much larger clone lies a single base off, so this may be a read error. The chain uses TRBV6-5 and TRBJ1-2, with 9 bases aligning to TRBD1. Per germline, CDR1 MNHEY and CDR2 SVGAGI. Trimming cost V 4 bases and J 6 bases; bases outside gene matches: 0. This CDR3 comprises 12 residues. This chain's CDR3 is CASSWTGDGYTF. In DNA, the CDR3 is TGTGCCAGCAGTTGGACAGGGGATGGCTACACCTTC.

This chain connects TRBV7-9 to TRBJ2-2; D not resolved. Germline loops: CDR1 SEHNR, CDR2 FQNEAQ (reference sequence). V was cut by 5 bases and J by 1 base, with 5 bases left in between. The CDR3 contains 13 residues. CDR3 bases: TGTGCCAGCAGCGCGGAGAACACCGGGGAGCTGTTTTTT. Residues: CASSAENTGELFF.

V is TRBV7-9 and J is TRBJ2-3; D might be TRBD1 (6 bases). CDR1 and CDR2 from the germline V gene are SEHNR and FQNEAQ (reference sequence). The CDR3 totals 12 residues. V was cut by 8 bases and J by 0 bases, with 6 bases left in between. CDR3 nucleotide sequence: TGTGCCAGCGGACAGAGCACAGATACGCAGTATTTT. Translating gives CASGQSTDTQYF.

The CDR3 DNA is TGCAGTGCTAGTTGGGACAGGGGACGCGAGCAGTACTTC. This codes for CSASWDRGREQYF. The chain recombines TRBV20-1 with TRBJ2-7, with TRBD1 identical over 10 bases. The J segment lost 6 bases and the V segment lost 3 bases, leaving 5 bases of the junction unmatched. The V gene's germline CDR1 is DFQATT and CDR2 SNEGSKA (reference sequence). The length of the CDR3 is 13 residues.

The chain combines TRBV18 with TRBJ1-1; TRBD1 might be the D (6 bases). The CDR3 sequence is 15 residues long. V was pared by 3 bases and J by 3 bases, with 14 bases between. Germline values: CDR1 KGHSH, CDR2 LQKENI. In DNA form, the CDR3 reads TGTGCCAGCTCACCCCGAGGGGGAGGGGACACTGAAGCTTTCTTT. It translates to CASSPRGGGDTEAFF.

CDR3 nucleotide sequence: TGTGCCAGCAGGAGAGGTGGGAGCTCCTATAATTCACCCCTCCACTTT. Amino acids: CASRRGGSSYNSPLHF. The chain recombines TRBV28 with TRBJ1-6, with D unresolved. Germline V CDR1 and CDR2: MDHEN, SYDVKM. Trimming left V 6 bases short and J 0 bases short, with 12 bases between. This CDR3 comprises 16 residues.

The rearrangement joins TRBV7-8 to TRBJ2-1; 7 bases match TRBD2. The CDR3 consists of 17 residues. V lost 1 base, J lost 9 bases, and 15 bases stayed unmatched. Germline V gene data show CDR1 as SGHVS and CDR2 as FQNEAQ. This chain's CDR3 is CASSLVGSGFSGSEQFF. The CDR3 DNA sequence: TGTGCCAGCAGCTTAGTCGGTAGCGGGTTCTCAGGTAGTGAGCAGTTCTTC.

The chain is built from TRBV29-1 and TRBJ2-7; D remains unclear. The CDR3 has 12 residues. Germline V gene sequence: CDR1 SQVTM, CDR2 ANQGSEA. V lost 5 bases and J 5 bases, leaving 13 bases between the germline ends. The CDR3 sequence: CSVRLAVDEQYF. The DNA of the CDR3 is TGCAGCGTTAGATTAGCTGTAGACGAGCAGTACTTC.

CDR3 DNA sequence: TGTGCCAGCAGACAGGGGGACTATGGCTACACCTTC. It specifies CASRQGDYGYTF. The chain couples TRBV2 to TRBJ1-2; 8 bases agree with TRBD1. CDR1 SNHLY and CDR2 FYNNEI come from the germline V gene. V shed 6 bases and J 3 bases; nucleotides not matched to a gene: 0. The CDR3 is 12 residues long.

The rearrangement links TRBV6-6 to TRBJ1-1; D might be TRBD1 (5 bases). This CDR3 region has 14 residues. V was pared by 2 bases and J by 3 bases, with 10 bases between. Germline CDR1 MNHNY, CDR2 SVGAGI (reference sequence). CDR3 region: CASSYRQGDTEAFF. The CDR3 coding sequence is TGTGCCAGCAGTTACCGGCAGGGTGACACTGAAGCTTTCTTT.

A remark on this clone: The sample contains more than one DNA sequence encoding this CDR3. This chain links TRBV13 with TRBJ2-1, with 8 bases that match TRBD2. Trimming removed 4 bases from V and 8 bases from J; junction bases left unmatched: 10. Per germline, CDR1 PRHDT and CDR2 FYEKMQ (reference sequence). This CDR3 is 15 amino acids long. The CDR3 here is CASSSGGAGVDEQFF. CDR3 DNA: TGTGCCAGCAGCTCTGGGGGAGCGGGGGTAGATGAGCAGTTCTTC. The variable domain in full, with the rest retrieved from reference TRBV13 and TRBJ2-1, is AAGVIQSPRHLIKEKRETATLKCYPIPRHDTVYWYQQGPGQDPQFLISFYEKMQSDKGSIPDRFSAQQFSDYHSELNMSSLELGDSALYFCASSSGGAGVDEQFFGPGTRLTVL.

This chain connects TRBV4-1 to TRBJ1-3; 7 bases line up with TRBD1. The V gene end was trimmed by 0 bases and the J gene end by 8 bases; junction bases not matched to a gene: 7. CDR1 is MGHRA, CDR2 YSYEKL, per germline. The CDR3 runs to 15 residues. The CDR3 spells CASSQDGQVHYTIYF. CDR3 DNA: TGCGCCAGCAGCCAAGACGGACAGGTCCACTACACCATATATTTT.

The chain carries TRBV19 and TRBJ2-1, with 8 bases matching TRBD1. In germline, CDR1 is LNHDA, CDR2 SQIVND (reference sequence). This CDR3 has 13 residues. V gave up 4 bases and J gave up 9 bases; unmatched junction bases: 5. The CDR3 here is CASSRTGSGEQFF. The DNA of the CDR3 is TGTGCCAGTAGTAGGACAGGGTCCGGTGAGCAGTTCTTC.

The V gene is TRBV2, the J gene TRBJ1-2; D unclear. CDR1 and CDR2 from the germline V gene are SNHLY and FYNNEI. Trimming pared 1 base from V and 8 bases from J, leaving 14 bases between. The CDR3 has 14 amino acids. Here the CDR3 reads CASSEERGPVGYTF. Here the CDR3 DNA reads TGTGCCAGCAGTGAAGAGAGAGGTCCCGTGGGCTACACCTTC. Looking up the rest from reference TRBV2 and TRBJ1-2 gives the full variable domain: EPEVTQTPSHQVTQMGQEVILRCVPISNHLYFYWYRQILGQKVEFLVSFYNNEISEKSEIFDDQFSVERPDGSNFTLKIRSTKLEDSAMYFCASSEERGPVGYTFGSGTRLTVV.

The V call is TRBV30, the J call TRBJ2-1, with D possibly matching TRBD1 (6 bases). The V and J ends lost 2 bases and 3 bases respectively, with 14 bases between them. This CDR3 has 15 amino acids. Germline V gene data show CDR1 as GTSNPN and CDR2 as SVGIG (reference sequence). CDR3 DNA: TGTGCCTGGAGTCTCCAGGGGCTCCGCTACAATGAGCAGTTCTTC. This encodes CAWSLQGLRYNEQFF.

V usage is TRBV19 and J usage is TRBJ1-2; D unclear. Trimming left V 5 bases short and J 5 bases short, with 9 bases between. Germline loops: CDR1 LNHDA, CDR2 SQIVND (reference sequence). The CDR3 length is 12 residues. The CDR3 region is CASSRQRYGYTF. For the CDR3, the DNA is TGTGCCAGTAGTCGGCAGCGGTATGGCTACACCTTC.

This clone has a single count. The rearrangement uses TRBV2 and TRBJ2-1; D might be TRBD1 (6 bases). V was pared by 7 bases and J by 6 bases, with 16 bases between. Per the germline V gene, CDR1 is SNHLY and CDR2 is FYNNEI. The CDR3 consists of 14 residues. CDR3 sequence (DNA): TGTGCCAGCAACCTTCCAGGGGAAGGCAATGAGCAGTTCTTC. Its translation is CASNLPGEGNEQFF.

This rearrangement joins TRBV28 to TRBJ1-6, with 8 nucleotides matching TRBD1. In germline, CDR1 is MDHEN, CDR2 SYDVKM. Trimming cost V 6 bases and J 7 bases; bases outside gene matches: 5. This CDR3 has 14 residues. CDR3 sequence (DNA): TGTGCCAGCAGCCCTGGACAGGGAAATTCACCCCTCCACTTT. Translation gives CASSPGQGNSPLHF. Full variable domain (missing parts from reference TRBV28 and TRBJ1-6): DVKVTQSSRYLVKRTGEKVFLECVQDMDHENMFWYRQDPGLGLRLIYFSYDVKMKEKGDIPEGYSVSREKKERFSLILESASTNQTSMYLCASSPGQGNSPLHFGNGTRLTVT.

The V and J genes are TRBV5-4 and TRBJ2-5, with D hard to call. Germline loops: CDR1 SGHNT, CDR2 YYREEE (reference sequence). The CDR3 has 13 amino acids. Trimming took off 0 bases at V and 1 base at J, with 4 bases between the two ends. The CDR3, as DNA: TGTGCCAGCAGCTTGGCCAGCCAAGAGACCCAGTACTTC. This translates into CASSLASQETQYF. Based on the CDR3 plus reference TRBV5-4 and TRBJ2-5, the full variable domain is ETGVTQSPTHLIKTRGQQVTLRCSSQSGHNTVSWYQQALGQGPQFIFQYYREEENGRGNFPPRFSGLQFPNYSSELNVNALELDDSALYLCASSLASQETQYFGPGTRLLVL.

J is TRBJ1-1 and V is TRBV5-1; TRBD1 agrees at 7 bases. CDR3 length equals 14 residues. Germline values: CDR1 SGHRS, CDR2 YFSETQ. V shed 2 bases, J shed 7 bases, and the junction held 8 bases outside the gene matches. The CDR3 protein is CASSLHFQGDEAFF. CDR3 bases: TGCGCCAGCAGCTTACACTTTCAGGGGGATGAAGCTTTCTTT. Variable domain in full (rest from reference TRBV5-1 and TRBJ1-1): KAGVTQTPRYLIKTRGQQVTLSCSPISGHRSVSWYQQTPGQGLQFLFEYFSETQRNKGNFPGRFSGRQFSNSRSEMNVSTLELGDSALYLCASSLHFQGDEAFFGQGTRLTVV.

The chain uses TRBV11-2 and TRBJ2-7; 7 positions match TRBD1. This CDR3 has 13 residues. Per the germline V gene, CDR1 is SGHAT and CDR2 is FQNNGV. After removal of 6 bases from V and 1 base from J, the junction contained 3 bases not matched to a gene. CDR3 DNA: TGTGCCAGCAGGCCGGGACAGTCCTACGAGCAGTACTTC. Its translation is CASRPGQSYEQYF.